The T cell receptor (beta chain) under discussion was sequenced for a study of human T cells and chemical hapten exposure. Time point: patch test 1, 2 weeks after DPC sensitization. Described treatment: therapeutic diphenylcyclopropenone sensitization with weekly scalp DPC. Blood sampling occurred before each patch-test application. A single record per CDR3 protein comes from TCRdb applying MiXCR to the RACE reads. Among 350,000 or so distinct CDR3 sequences listed, roughly 6.9% were seen once. This CDR3 spans 13 amino acids. The ends were cut back, 0 bases at V and 8 bases at J, with 7 bases in the middle. CDR1 is LGHDT, CDR2 YNNKEL, per germline (reference sequence).

The V and J genes are TRBV3-1 and TRBJ2-2; D gene uncertain. The material sequenced was whole blood, taken in connection with sensitization to the hapten diphenylcyclopropenone (DPC). The receptor was derived from a woman younger than 35 with alopecia areata. Some clones in this sample may be carry-over from other donors' samples. The CDR3 region has the DNA TGTGCCAGCAGCCAAGACTTTATGGGGGAGCTGTTTTTT. Translated: CASSQDFMGELFF.